The 9 T cell receptor beta chains below come from one sample, sequenced in a study of T cell responses to AZD1222 COVID-19 vaccine. Here immunoSEQ multiplex PCR was the method, and the copy in TCRdb shows in-frame clones only, minus some. The sample shows 95,000 to 100,000 clones, more than 85% of them seen only once. The sample in question was peripheral blood, obtained 28 days after the second AZD1222 dose. These receptors were taken from an adult who received the AZD1222 COVID-19 vaccine.

This chain connects TRBV7-8 to TRBJ2-3; D gene ambiguous. The CDR3 is 12 residues long. The ends were cut back, 5 bases at V and 5 bases at J, with 8 bases in the middle. Looked up from germline, CDR1 is SGHVS and CDR2 is FQNEAQ. This CDR3 reads CASSPPLDTQYF. The CDR3 DNA reads as TGTGCCAGCAGCCCCCCCTTAGATACGCAGTATTTT.

The chain recombines TRBV25-1 with TRBJ2-1, with D hard to call. CDR1 and CDR2 from the germline V gene are MGHDK and SYGVNS. Trimming stripped 1 base from V and 3 bases from J, with 13 bases between. The CDR3 is made up of 16 amino acids. DNA for the CDR3: TGTGCCAGCAGTGAATTCGGGTTTTCGGTCTACAATGAGCAGTTCTTC. This gives the protein CASSEFGFSVYNEQFF.

The chain links TRBV28 to TRBJ1-1; possible D gene TRBD1, 5 bases. In germline, CDR1 is MDHEN, CDR2 SYDVKM. CDR3 size: 15 residues. Deletions cut 6 bases from V and 0 bases from J, with 14 bases between. The DNA of the CDR3 is TGTGCCAGCAGCCTCGGGGCCCCCATGAACACTGAAGCTTTCTTT. Residues: CASSLGAPMNTEAFF.

J is TRBJ2-7 and V is TRBV21-1; the table's TRBD2 call for D was not verified on the DNA. TRBV21-1 is tagged as a pseudogene. The CDR3 extends over 15 amino acids. The CDR3 loop is CASSAGGQFSYEQYF. The CDR3 DNA sequence: TGTGCCAGCAGCGCGGGGGGACAGTTCTCCTACGAGCAGTACTTC.

This chain uses TRBV5-1 with TRBJ1-1, with a possible D match to TRBD1 (6 bases). CDR3 length: 14 amino acids. CDR1 and CDR2 (germline): SGHRS, YFSETQ. V was clipped by 4 bases and J by 0 bases, with 10 bases between them. The CDR3, as DNA: TGCGCCAGCAGCCCCGGGACATTGAACACTGAAGCTTTCTTT. Its protein product is CASSPGTLNTEAFF.

J is TRBJ1-2 and V is TRBV28; no firm D call. The CDR3 runs 11 residues. Germline CDR1 reads MDHEN; CDR2 reads SYDVKM. V was cut by 5 bases and J by 8 bases, with 9 bases left in between. CDR3 DNA sequence: TGTGCCAGCAGTGGGCGTAGGGGCTACACCTTC. Residues: CASSGRRGYTF.

J is TRBJ1-2 and V is TRBV27; D gene unclear. This CDR3 is 14 amino acids long. Trimming stripped 5 bases from V and 0 bases from J, with 10 bases between. CDR1 MNHEY and CDR2 SMNVEV come from the germline V gene (reference sequence). The CDR3 region is CASSETNANYGYTF. In DNA, the CDR3 is TGTGCCAGCAGTGAGACAAACGCTAACTATGGCTACACCTTC.

The chain employs TRBV5-1 and TRBJ1-1, with D unclear. Germline assignment: CDR1 SGHRS and CDR2 YFSETQ. The CDR3 is 13 residues long. Trimming took off 2 bases at V and 11 bases at J, with 16 bases between the two ends. CDR3 protein: CASSLESSGGAFF. The DNA of the CDR3 is TGCGCCAGCAGCTTAGAGTCATCCGGAGGGGCTTTCTTT.

DNA for the CDR3: TGTGCCAGCAGCCTTACTAGCGGGGACTACAATGAGCAGTTCTTC. Translated, it gives CASSLTSGDYNEQFF. This chain uses TRBV13 with TRBJ2-1, with TRBD2 matching over 10 bases. V gave up 5 bases and J gave up 3 bases; unmatched junction bases: 4. CDR3 length equals 15 residues. Germline CDR1 reads PRHDT; CDR2 reads FYEKMQ (reference sequence).